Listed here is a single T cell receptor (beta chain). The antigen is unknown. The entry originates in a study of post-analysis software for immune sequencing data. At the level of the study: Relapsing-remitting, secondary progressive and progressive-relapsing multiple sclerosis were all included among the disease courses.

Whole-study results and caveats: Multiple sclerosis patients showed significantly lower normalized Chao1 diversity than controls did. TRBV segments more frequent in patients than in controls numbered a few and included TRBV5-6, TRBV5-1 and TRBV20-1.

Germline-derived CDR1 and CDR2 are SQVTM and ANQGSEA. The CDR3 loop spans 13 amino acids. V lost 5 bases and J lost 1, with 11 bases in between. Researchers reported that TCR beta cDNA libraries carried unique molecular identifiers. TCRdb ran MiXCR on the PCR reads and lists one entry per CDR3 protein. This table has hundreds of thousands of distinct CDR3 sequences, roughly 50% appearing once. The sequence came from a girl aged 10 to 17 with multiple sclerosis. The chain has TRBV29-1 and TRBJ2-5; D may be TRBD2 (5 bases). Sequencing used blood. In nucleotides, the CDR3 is TGCAGCGTTCTCCCGGCGGGCCAAGAGACCCAGTACTTC. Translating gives CSVLPAGQETQYF.